This TCR beta chain was sequenced in a study of neoadjuvant anti-PD-1 for oral cavity cancer. About this clone itself: The target antigen is unknown.

Study-wide findings and caveats: Higher pretreatment blood Treg/Th17 ratios correlated with higher pretreatment blood and lower post-treatment tumor TCRbeta clonality. PBMC Gini-index clonality exceeded responders' in non-responders post-nivolumab.

The data were produced by immunoSEQ multiplex PCR, yet TCRdb's version contains in-frame clones alone and is incomplete. The repertoire holds 40,000 to 50,000 clones, with about three quarters as singletons. From germline, CDR1 is SNHLY and CDR2 FYNNEI. Trimming cost V 7 bases and J 6 bases; bases outside gene matches: 5. CDR3 size: 14 residues. Sample time point: after neoadjuvant nivolumab, at surgical resection. Patients had newly diagnosed, untreated stage II-IVA oral cavity squamous cell carcinoma. Blood cells were analyzed directly, without culture or expansion. This TCR came from a person aged 35-80 years with oral cavity squamous cell carcinoma. This specimen was PBMCs, taken after nivolumab (anti-PD-1) treatment. This chain links TRBV2 with TRBJ2-1, with 11 bases that match TRBD2. CDR3 amino acids: CASKGGLAGNEQFF. CDR3 nucleotides: TGTGCCAGCAAAGGAGGACTAGCGGGCAATGAGCAGTTCTTC.